This is a list of T cell receptor beta chains from one sample in a study of cytomegalovirus exposure and HLA in healthy donors. Some clones are missing from TCRdb's copy, which holds only in-frame ones; the method was immunoSEQ multiplex PCR. The sample yields fewer than 250,000 clones, about 80% seen once. The sample consisted of PBMCs. These receptors all come from a woman in her 50s in good health and CMV-seropositive. CDR3s include the opening cysteine and the closing phenylalanine or tryptophan. D genes are given only for firm matches.

>TRBV19|-|TRBJ1-1
CASSDSVVEGTEAFF
>TRBV10-2|-|TRBJ2-7
CASSESWTATYEQYF
>TRBV18|TRBD2|TRBJ2-5
CASSPSGLAPTETQYF
>TRBV19|-|TRBJ1-3
CASSIRYSGNTIYF
>TRBV5-4|-|TRBJ2-2
CASTPGQNTGELFF
>TRBV4-1|TRBD2|TRBJ2-2
CASSQGLAENTGELFF
>TRBV28|-|TRBJ2-1
CASSPSQRLRFF
>TRBV6-5|-|TRBJ1-2
CASKDGGRKTGGYTF
>TRBV5-1|-|TRBJ2-7
CASRADYYEQYF
>TRBV7-9|-|TRBJ1-2
CASSLTGRGFYGYTF
>TRBV10-2|TRBD2|TRBJ2-5
CASSVTSGGPGTQYF
>TRBV19|-|TRBJ1-2
CASSATGNYGYTF
>TRBV29-1|-|TRBJ2-1
CSCGQHNEQFF
>TRBV5-4|TRBD2|TRBJ2-1
CASSSPTSGGPSYNEQFF
>TRBV11-2|TRBD2|TRBJ2-3
CASSPLAGGTDTQYF
>TRBV6-5|TRBD1|TRBJ2-7
CASRGDRVAYEQYF
>TRBV7-9|-|TRBJ1-5
CASSSDRSNQPQHF
>TRBV7-6|TRBD1|TRBJ1-1
CASSPWTGGMNTEAFF
>TRBV6-5|-|TRBJ2-5
CASSPEGPLQTQYF
>TRBV10-3|TRBD1|TRBJ2-5
CAISVGVQGKTQYF
>TRBV29-1|TRBD1|TRBJ2-3
CSVRRQGTAQYF
>TRBV12-5|-|TRBJ1-1
CASGLTGGYTEAFF
>TRBV30|TRBD1|TRBJ1-1
CAWSGQVGLEAFF
>TRBV7-8|-|TRBJ2-7
CASSLGGPGWYEQYF
>TRBV6-6|-|TRBJ2-3
CASSYMGRGTDTQYF
>TRBV5-6|-|TRBJ1-6
CASSEQGFLSPLHF
>TRBV5-1|TRBD1|TRBJ2-1
CASSLATGTGGNEQFF
>TRBV6-6|TRBD1|TRBJ1-5
CASSYAPGQGQPQHF
>TRBV10-2|TRBD2|TRBJ2-1
CASNNRGGLNEQFF
>TRBV7-2|-|TRBJ1-1
CASSAQGAEAFF
>TRBV5-4|-|TRBJ1-1
CASSARTVNTEAFF
>TRBV5-6|-|TRBJ2-2
CASSLGHTNTGELFF
>TRBV10-2|-|TRBJ2-7
CASSEQGNEQYF
>TRBV25-1|TRBD1|TRBJ1-1
CASSEFDRETEAFF
>TRBV6-5|-|TRBJ1-1
CASSYSRRRNTEAFF
>TRBV7-2|TRBD1|TRBJ1-2
CASSLGQPRSGYGYTF
>TRBV2|-|TRBJ1-2
CASRPQGSNYGYTF
>TRBV7-8|-|TRBJ1-2
CASSLQPGMLDGYTF
>TRBV18|TRBD2|TRBJ2-3
CASSLLAGGRTDTQYF
>TRBV18|-|TRBJ2-7
CASSPFRTGNSYEQYF
>TRBV12-5|TRBD2|TRBJ2-3
CASGQGLAGGPDTQYF
>TRBV11-2|TRBD1|TRBJ2-1
CASSENRGIHNEQFF